This TCR beta chain was found in a study of T cells after somatic rescue of genetic block. The data were produced by immunoSEQ multiplex PCR, yet TCRdb's version contains in-frame clones alone and is incomplete. The sample includes tens of thousands of clones, 85% to 90% of them seen just once. Germline loops: CDR1 SGHTA, CDR2 FQGNSA. The CDR3 spans 14 residues. V dropped 5 bases and J dropped 0 bases, with 8 bases sitting between them. Sequencing was done on a sample of peripheral blood mononuclear cells (PBMCs). V is TRBV7-2 and J is TRBJ1-5; no definite D call. The receptor was isolated from a woman younger than 30. Here the CDR3 DNA reads TGTGCCAGCAGCCAGGCCTATAGCAATCAGCCCCAGCATTTT. It encodes CASSQAYSNQPQHF.